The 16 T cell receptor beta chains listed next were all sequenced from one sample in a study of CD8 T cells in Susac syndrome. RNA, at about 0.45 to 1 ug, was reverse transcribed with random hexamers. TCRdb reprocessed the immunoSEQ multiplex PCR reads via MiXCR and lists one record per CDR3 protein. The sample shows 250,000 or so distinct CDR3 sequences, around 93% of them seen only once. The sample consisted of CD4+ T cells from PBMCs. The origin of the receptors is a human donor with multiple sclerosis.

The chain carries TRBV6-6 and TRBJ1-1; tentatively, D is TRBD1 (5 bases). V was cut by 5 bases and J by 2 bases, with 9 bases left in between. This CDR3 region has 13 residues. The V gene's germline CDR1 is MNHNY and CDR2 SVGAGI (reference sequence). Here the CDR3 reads CASSQQANTEAFF. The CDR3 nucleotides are TGTGCCAGCAGTCAACAGGCAAACACTGAAGCTTTCTTT.

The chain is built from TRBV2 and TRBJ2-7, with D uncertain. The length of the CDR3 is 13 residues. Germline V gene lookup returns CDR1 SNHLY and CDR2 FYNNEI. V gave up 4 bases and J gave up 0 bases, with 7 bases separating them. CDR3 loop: CASSAHSSYEQYF. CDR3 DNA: TGTGCCAGCAGTGCACATTCCTCCTACGAGCAGTACTTC.

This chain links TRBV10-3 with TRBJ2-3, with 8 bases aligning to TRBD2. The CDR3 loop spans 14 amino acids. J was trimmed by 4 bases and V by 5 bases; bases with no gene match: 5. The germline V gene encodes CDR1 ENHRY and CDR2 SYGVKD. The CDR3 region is CAISQWREADTQYF. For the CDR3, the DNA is TGTGCCATCAGTCAGTGGCGGGAGGCAGATACGCAGTATTTT.

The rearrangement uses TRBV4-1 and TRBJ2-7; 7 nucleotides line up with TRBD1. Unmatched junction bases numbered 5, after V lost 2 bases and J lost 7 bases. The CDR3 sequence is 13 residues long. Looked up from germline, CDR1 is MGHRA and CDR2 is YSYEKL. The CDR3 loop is CASSQQQGREQYV. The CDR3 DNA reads TGCGCCAGCAGCCAACAACAGGGGCGGGAGCAGTACGTC.

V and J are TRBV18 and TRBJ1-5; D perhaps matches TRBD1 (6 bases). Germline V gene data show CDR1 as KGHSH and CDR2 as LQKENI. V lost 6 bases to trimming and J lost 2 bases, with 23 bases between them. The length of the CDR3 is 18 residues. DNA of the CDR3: TGTGCCAGCTCGCCGGGTAAAACAGGGCTTTGGGGCAATCAGCCCCAGCATTTT. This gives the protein CASSPGKTGLWGNQPQHF.

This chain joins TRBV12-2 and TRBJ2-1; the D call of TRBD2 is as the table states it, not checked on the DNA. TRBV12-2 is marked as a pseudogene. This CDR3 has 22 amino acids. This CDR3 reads CASRPPRGTSGSTSQRYNEQFF. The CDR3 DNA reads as TGTGCAAGTCGTCCCCCGAGGGGGACTAGCGGGAGTACCTCTCAACGGTACAATGAGCAGTTCTTC.

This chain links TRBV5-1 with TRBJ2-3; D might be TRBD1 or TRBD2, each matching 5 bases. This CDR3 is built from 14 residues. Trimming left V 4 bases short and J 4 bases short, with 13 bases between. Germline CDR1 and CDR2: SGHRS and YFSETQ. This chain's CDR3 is CASSHGDPPDTQYF. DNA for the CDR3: TGCGCCAGCAGCCACGGGGACCCCCCAGATACGCAGTATTTT.

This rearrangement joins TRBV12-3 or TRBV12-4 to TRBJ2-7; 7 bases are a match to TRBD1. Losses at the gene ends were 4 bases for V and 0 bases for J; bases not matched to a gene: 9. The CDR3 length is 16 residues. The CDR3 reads CASSSLKTGISYEQYF. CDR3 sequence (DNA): TGTGCCAGCAGTTCCCTAAAGACAGGGATCTCCTACGAGCAGTACTTC.

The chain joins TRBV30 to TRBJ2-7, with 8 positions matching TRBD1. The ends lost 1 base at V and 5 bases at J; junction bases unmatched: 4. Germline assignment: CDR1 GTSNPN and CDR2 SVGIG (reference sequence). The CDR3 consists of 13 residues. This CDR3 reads CAWSAGQGNEQYV. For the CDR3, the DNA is TGTGCCTGGAGTGCCGGACAGGGTAACGAGCAGTACGTC.

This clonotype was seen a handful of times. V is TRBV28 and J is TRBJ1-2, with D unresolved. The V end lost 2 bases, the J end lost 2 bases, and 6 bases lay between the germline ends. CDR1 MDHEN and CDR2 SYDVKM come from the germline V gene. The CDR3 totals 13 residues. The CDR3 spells CASSLARNYGYTF. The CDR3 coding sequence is TGTGCCAGCAGTTTAGCCAGGAACTATGGCTACACCTTC.

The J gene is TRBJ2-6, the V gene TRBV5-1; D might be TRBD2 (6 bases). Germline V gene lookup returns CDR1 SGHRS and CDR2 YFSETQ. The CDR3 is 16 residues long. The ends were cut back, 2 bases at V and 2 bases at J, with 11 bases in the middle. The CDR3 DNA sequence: TGCGCCAGCAGCTTTGGGGGGAGCGCTGGGGCCAACGTCCTGACTTTC. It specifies CASSFGGSAGANVLTF.

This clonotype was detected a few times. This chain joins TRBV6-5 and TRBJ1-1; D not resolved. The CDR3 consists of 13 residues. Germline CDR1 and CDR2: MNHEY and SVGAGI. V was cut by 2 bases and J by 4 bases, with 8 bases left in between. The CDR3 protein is CASSYRPGTEAFF. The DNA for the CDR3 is TGTGCCAGCAGTTACCGGCCGGGCACTGAAGCTTTCTTT.

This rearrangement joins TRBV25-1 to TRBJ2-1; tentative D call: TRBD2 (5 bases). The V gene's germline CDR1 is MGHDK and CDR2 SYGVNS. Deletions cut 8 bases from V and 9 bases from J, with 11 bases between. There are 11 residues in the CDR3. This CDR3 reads CASGLGREQFF. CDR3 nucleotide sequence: TGTGCCAGCGGACTGGGTCGTGAGCAGTTCTTC. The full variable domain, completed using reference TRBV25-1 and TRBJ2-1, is EADIYQTPRYLVIGTGKKITLECSQTMGHDKMYWYQQDPGMELHLIHYSYGVNSTEKGDLSSESTVSRIRTEHFPLTLESARPSHTSQYLCASGLGREQFFGPGTRLTVL.

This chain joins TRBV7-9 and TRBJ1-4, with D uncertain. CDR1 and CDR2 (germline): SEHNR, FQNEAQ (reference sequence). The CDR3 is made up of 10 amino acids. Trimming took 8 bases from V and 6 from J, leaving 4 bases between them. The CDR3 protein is CASYDEKLFF. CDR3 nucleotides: TGTGCCAGCTACGATGAAAAACTGTTTTTT.

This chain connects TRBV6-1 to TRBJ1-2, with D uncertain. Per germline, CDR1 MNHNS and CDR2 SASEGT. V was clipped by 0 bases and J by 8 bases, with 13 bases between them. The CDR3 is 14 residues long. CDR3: CASSEAWTPGGYTF. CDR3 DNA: TGTGCCAGCAGTGAAGCCTGGACGCCGGGGGGCTACACCTTC.

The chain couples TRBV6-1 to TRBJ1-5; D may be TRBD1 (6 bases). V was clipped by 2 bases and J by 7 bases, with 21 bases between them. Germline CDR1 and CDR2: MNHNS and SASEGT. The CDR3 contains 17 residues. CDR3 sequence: CASSELSGGPRGQPQHF. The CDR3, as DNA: TGTGCCAGCAGTGAACTGTCGGGGGGGCCTCGTGGACAGCCCCAGCATTTT.